This T cell receptor beta chain is drawn from a study of OX40 agonist ivuxolimab in advanced cancers. Germline CDR1 is MDHEN and CDR2 is SYDVKM. The CDR3 has 15 residues. The V gene lost 6 bases and the J gene lost 1 base, with 15 bases spanning the gap. The study, taken as a whole, reports: Averaged across samples, CD8+ T cells carried more expanded clones than CD4+ did. Dose levels from 0.1 to 3.0 mg/kg saw CD4+ and CD8+ blood T cells expand clonally by week 6. The authors also found low normalized T-cell clonal expansion in some nonresponders.

Clones were sequenced by immunoSEQ multiplex PCR, and TCRdb holds only the in-frame ones, with some missing. The sample has tens of thousands of clones, more than 75% seen once; the top ten hold approximately 4.4%. On this clone itself: The target antigen is unknown.

The chain has TRBV28 and TRBJ2-5; TRBD1 is a possible D gene (6 bases). The material sequenced was CD4+ or CD8+ T cells sorted from blood, taken in a trial of the OX40 agonist ivuxolimab. This clonotype originated in an adult with an advanced solid tumor such as melanoma, head and neck, liver or kidney cancer. CDR3 nucleotide sequence: TGTGCCAGCAGCCCTAGGGGGAAACCCCAAGAGACCCAGTACTTC. Residues: CASSPRGKPQETQYF. Full variable domain (outside the CDR3, taken from reference TRBV28 and TRBJ2-5): DVKVTQSSRYLVKRTGEKVFLECVQDMDHENMFWYRQDPGLGLRLIYFSYDVKMKEKGDIPEGYSVSREKKERFSLILESASTNQTSMYLCASSPRGKPQETQYFGPGTRLLVL.